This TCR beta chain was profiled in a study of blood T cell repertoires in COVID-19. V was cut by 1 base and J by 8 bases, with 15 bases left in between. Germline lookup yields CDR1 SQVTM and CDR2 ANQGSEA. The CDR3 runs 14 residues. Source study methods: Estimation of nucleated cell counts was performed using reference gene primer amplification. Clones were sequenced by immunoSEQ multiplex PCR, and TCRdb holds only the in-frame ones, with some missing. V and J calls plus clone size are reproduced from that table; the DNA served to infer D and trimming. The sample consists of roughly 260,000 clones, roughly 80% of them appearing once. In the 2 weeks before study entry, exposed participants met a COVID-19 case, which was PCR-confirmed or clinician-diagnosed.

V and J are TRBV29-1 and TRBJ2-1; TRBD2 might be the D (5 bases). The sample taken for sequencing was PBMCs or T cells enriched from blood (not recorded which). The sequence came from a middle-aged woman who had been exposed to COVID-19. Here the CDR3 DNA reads TGCAGCGTTGAAGGGCGGCCACCGCGGGATGAGCAGTTCTTC. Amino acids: CSVEGRPPRDEQFF.